This TCR beta chain derives from a study of cytomegalovirus exposure and HLA in healthy donors. Sampled while nominally healthy, donors likely had unrecorded immune exposures. Study-level results: One later analysis reportedly identified an Asian-associated ancestry cluster that showed fewer N-insertions than the roughly 700-donor mean. A prior analysis recorded that most TCR beta V segments were productive about 87% or about 30% of the time.

The PCR employed 60 Vbeta primers together with 13 Jbeta primers. Generated by immunoSEQ multiplex PCR, the TCRdb table keeps only in-frame clones and is missing some. The sample shows 200,000 or so clones, roughly 83% of them seen only once. Remarks on this clone: Antigen specificity is unknown.

V lost 7 bases and J lost 0, with 12 bases in between. This CDR3 spans 14 amino acids. Germline loops: CDR1 LNHDA, CDR2 SQIVND (reference sequence). The TCR was taken from a male donor in good health and CMV-seropositive. The rearrangement uses TRBV19 and TRBJ2-5; D might be TRBD1 (5 bases). The specimen sequenced was PBMCs. The CDR3 DNA is TGTGCCAGTATCCGACAGAGGTACCAAGAGACCCAGTACTTC. It translates to CASIRQRYQETQYF.